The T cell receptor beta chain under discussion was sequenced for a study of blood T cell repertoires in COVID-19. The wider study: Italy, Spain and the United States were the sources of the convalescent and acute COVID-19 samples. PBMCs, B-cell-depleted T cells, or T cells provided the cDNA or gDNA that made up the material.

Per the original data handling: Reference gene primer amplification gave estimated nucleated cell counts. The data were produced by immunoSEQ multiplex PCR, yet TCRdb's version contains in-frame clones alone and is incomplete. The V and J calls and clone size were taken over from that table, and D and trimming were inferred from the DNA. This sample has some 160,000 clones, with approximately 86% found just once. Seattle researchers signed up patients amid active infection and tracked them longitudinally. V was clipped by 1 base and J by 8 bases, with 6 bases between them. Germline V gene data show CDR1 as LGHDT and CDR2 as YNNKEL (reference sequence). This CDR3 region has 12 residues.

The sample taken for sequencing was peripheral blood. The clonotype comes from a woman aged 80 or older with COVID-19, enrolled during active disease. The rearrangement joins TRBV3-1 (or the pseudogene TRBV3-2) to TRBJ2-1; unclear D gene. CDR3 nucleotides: TGTGCCAGCAGCCAAGCGAGGTATGAGCAGTTCTTC. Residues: CASSQARYEQFF.